The 26 T cell receptor beta chains given below trace back to one sample, sequenced in a study of low-dose radiotherapy and immunotherapy resistance in tumors (dated by TCRdb to 2021 to 2024). The time point label corresponds to: after trial treatment. This sample's treatment or condition label indicates: LDRT plus nivolumab, ipilimumab, low-dose cyclophosphamide and aspirin (RACIN trial). The data were produced on an Illumina HiSeq 2500. First-strand cDNA was synthesized with Superscript III and a set of TRAV- and TRBV-specific primers, covering both TCRalpha and TCRbeta chains. TCRs were amplified with Phusion for 15 to 25 PCR cycles using a constant-region primer together with the adapter attached to the V primers. In TCRdb, the public reads were trimmed at Q25 with fastp and aligned with MiXCR, with productive beta chains retained. Every entry covers one CDR3 protein and lists the most common genes and DNA from its rows. The sample profile shows just over 90,000 distinct CDR3 sequences; less than 25% of them were found once. Around 13% of the sample goes to the ten largest clones.

Sample: PBMCs, taken after low-dose radiotherapy plus immunotherapy. The receptors shown here come from a female donor with ovarian cancer.

The genes are TRBV5-1 and TRBJ2-5, with a tentative D call TRBD1 (6 bases). V lost 0 bases and J lost 5, with 14 bases in between. Germline CDR1 and CDR2: SGHRS and YFSETQ. The CDR3 loop spans 15 amino acids. The CDR3 DNA sequence: TGCGCCAGCAGCTTGGGGGGACAAGGACTGGAGACCCAGTACTTC. It encodes CASSLGGQGLETQYF.

This clonotype appeared many times. This chain joins TRBV5-4 and TRBJ1-2, with a weak D call TRBD1 (5 bases). From germline, CDR1 is SGHNT and CDR2 YYREEE (reference sequence). V was cut by 2 bases and J by 7 bases, with 21 bases left in between. CDR3 length: 16 residues. The CDR3 sequence: CASSFGLTGQEGGYTF. In DNA form, the CDR3 reads TGTGCCAGCAGCTTCGGGCTCACTGGACAAGAGGGTGGCTACACCTTC.

Ten or more counts support this clonotype. The chain uses TRBV6-2 or TRBV6-3 and TRBJ1-1; perhaps TRBD1 as D (6 bases). The germline V and J ends were trimmed by 2 bases and 1 base, with 11 bases remaining between them. This CDR3 region has 15 residues. Germline V CDR1 and CDR2: MNHEY, SVGEGT. The CDR3 here is CASSYGGGWNTEAFF. DNA for the CDR3: TGTGCCAGCAGTTACGGAGGGGGTTGGAACACTGAAGCTTTCTTT.

About this clonotype itself: Only one base separates this from a far larger clonotype, so it likely reflects a read error. The gene calls are TRBV5-8 and TRBJ2-7; TRBD1 matches 9 bases. There are 16 residues in the CDR3. Germline V CDR1 and CDR2: SGHTS, YDEGEE. CDR3 DNA sequence: TGTACCAGCAGCTTGGGTCAAACAGGGGGCACCTACGAGCAGTACTTC. Its translation is CTSSLGQTGGTYEQYF. The variable domain in full, completed from reference TRBV5-8 and TRBJ2-7, reads EAGVTQSPTHLIKTRGQQATLRCSPISGHTSVYWYQQALGLGLQFLLWYDEGEERNRGNFPPRFSGRQFPNYSSELNVNALELEDSALYLCTSSLGQTGGTYEQYFGPGTRLTVT.

Notes on this clonotype: It is likely a read error: a sequence one base away is far more abundant. The chain joins TRBV11-3 to TRBJ2-7; TRBD2 matches 8 bases. CDR1 is SGHNT, CDR2 YENEEA, per germline. CDR3 length: 15 residues. V dropped 1 base and J dropped 7; count of bases not matched to a gene: 9. CDR3 protein: CASSLGGLALNEQYF. The CDR3 DNA reads as TGTGCCAGCAGCTTAGGTGGACTAGCACTCAATGAGCAGTACTTC. The full variable domain, with the rest looked up from reference TRBV11-3 and TRBJ2-7, is EAGVVQSPRYKIIEKKQPVAFWCNPISGHNTLYWYLQNLGQGPELLIRYENEEAVDDSQLPKDRFSAERLKGVDSTLKIQPAELGDSAVYLCASSLGGLALNEQYFGPGTRLTVT.

This clonotype was counted ten times or more. This chain uses TRBV29-1 with TRBJ2-1, with D hard to call. V lost 2 bases and J 8 bases, leaving 16 bases between the germline ends. This CDR3 contains 14 residues. Germline CDR1 SQVTM, CDR2 ANQGSEA. CDR3 nucleotide sequence: TGCAGCGTTGAATTGTTAGCTCCGTTGTATGAGCAGTTCTTC. Translating gives CSVELLAPLYEQFF.

The rearrangement uses TRBV29-1 and TRBJ2-5, with D unclear. This CDR3 comprises 13 residues. The V and J ends lost 4 bases and 1 base respectively, with 10 bases between them. Per germline, CDR1 SQVTM and CDR2 ANQGSEA. CDR3 bases: TGCAGCGTTGGGGCGGCCTCCCAAGAGACCCAGTACTTC. Residues: CSVGAASQETQYF.

This clonotype showed up many times. This chain joins TRBV27 and TRBJ2-1, with 9 bases that match TRBD1. V was pared by 8 bases and J by 5 bases, with 7 bases of the junction left unmatched. Germline V gene lookup returns CDR1 MNHEY and CDR2 SMNVEV (reference sequence). The CDR3 runs 14 residues. The CDR3 bases are TGTGCCAGCGGCTACAGGGGGCCTCACAATGAGCAGTTCTTC. Protein sequence: CASGYRGPHNEQFF.

This clonotype has a count of ten or more. The CDR3 nucleotides read TGTGCCAGCAGCACGGGACAGAACACTGAAGCTTTCTTT. This gives the protein CASSTGQNTEAFF. The gene calls are TRBV7-6 and TRBJ1-1, with D possibly TRBD1 on 6 matching bases. Deletions cut 5 bases from V and 1 base from J, with 8 bases between. Germline V CDR1 and CDR2: SGHVS, FNYEAQ. The CDR3 length is 13 residues.

This clonotype was counted many times. The rearrangement joins TRBV4-1 to TRBJ1-2; D is undetermined. The germline V gene has CDR1 MGHRA and CDR2 YSYEKL. Trimming left V 0 bases short and J 5 bases short, with 7 bases between. This CDR3 has 13 amino acids. The CDR3 coding sequence is TGCGCCAGCAGCCAAGATTTGGGGTATGGCTACACCTTC. This translates into CASSQDLGYGYTF.

There are many counts of this clonotype. The chain combines TRBV2 with TRBJ2-3; the match to TRBD2 covers 14 bases. Per germline, CDR1 SNHLY and CDR2 FYNNEI. V shed 6 bases and J 3 bases; nucleotides not matched to a gene: 5. The CDR3 runs 16 residues. This CDR3 reads CASSRLAGGPTDTQYF. The CDR3 DNA is TGTGCCAGCAGCAGACTAGCGGGGGGGCCAACAGATACGCAGTATTTT.

The chain uses TRBV10-3 and TRBJ2-7; TRBD2 matches at 8 bases. CDR1 and CDR2 (germline): ENHRY, SYGVKD. The V gene end was trimmed by 10 bases and the J gene end by 4 bases; junction bases not matched to a gene: 12. The CDR3 covers 14 residues. CDR3 sequence: CATKFSGADYEQYF. The CDR3 nucleotides read TGTGCCACCAAATTTAGCGGGGCTGATTACGAGCAGTACTTC.

This clonotype was seen many times. The J gene is TRBJ1-5, the V gene TRBV12-3 or TRBV12-4, with 7 bases identical to TRBD1. The ends lost 3 bases at V and 3 bases at J; junction bases unmatched: 5. The CDR3 consists of 15 residues. This CDR3 reads CASSFRTGNNQPQHF. The CDR3 DNA follows: TGTGCCAGCAGTTTCAGGACAGGAAACAATCAGCCCCAGCATTTT.

This clonotype was counted at least ten times. The V and J genes are TRBV12-3 or TRBV12-4 and TRBJ2-2; D call uncertain. V shed 5 bases and J shed 0 bases, with 10 bases lying between them. The CDR3 is 15 amino acids. The CDR3 bases are TGTGCCAGCAGTACCCCGGCGCCGAACACCGGGGAGCTGTTTTTT. Translation gives CASSTPAPNTGELFF.

This clonotype was seen more than once but under ten times. This CDR3 is CSVDEGVREAFF. The CDR3 nucleotides are TGCAGCGTTGATGAGGGAGTGCGTGAAGCTTTCTTT. The chain has TRBV29-1 and TRBJ1-1; D is unclear. Looked up from germline, CDR1 is SQVTM and CDR2 is ANQGSEA. The CDR3 totals 12 residues. Trimming took off 3 bases at V and 7 bases at J, with 12 bases between the two ends.

The chain couples TRBV20-1 to TRBJ2-7, with D possibly TRBD1 on 6 matching bases. Looked up from germline, CDR1 is DFQATT and CDR2 is SNEGSKA (reference sequence). The CDR3 consists of 16 residues. With 1 base removed from V and 0 bases from J, the gap between germline ends came to 16 bases. CDR3 sequence reads: CSARGTVYPSSYEQYF. In nucleotides, the CDR3 is TGCAGTGCTAGAGGGACAGTCTACCCCAGCTCCTACGAGCAGTACTTC.

V usage is TRBV4-3 and J usage is TRBJ1-1; D remains ambiguous. The CDR3 runs 15 residues. V lost 4 bases and J lost 8, with 20 bases in between. CDR1 and CDR2 from the germline V gene are LGHNA and YSLEER. CDR3 sequence: CASSPPGPHQTEAFF. CDR3 nucleotides: TGCGCCAGCAGCCCGCCGGGTCCACACCAAACGGAAGCTTTCTTT.

This clonotype appeared many times. The rearrangement joins TRBV11-3 to TRBJ2-1; no firm D call. V lost 1 base, J lost 6 bases, and 7 bases lay in between. Per the germline V gene, CDR1 is SGHNT and CDR2 is YENEEA. The CDR3 contains 13 residues. CDR3: CASSLAGSNEQFF. The CDR3 bases are TGTGCCAGCAGCTTAGCCGGCTCCAATGAGCAGTTCTTC.

This clonotype was observed many times. V usage is TRBV6-6 and J usage is TRBJ1-4, with a possible D match to TRBD1 (5 bases). CDR3 length: 16 residues. Trimming took off 6 bases at V and 5 bases at J, with 19 bases between the two ends. Germline assignment: CDR1 MNHNY and CDR2 SVGAGI (reference sequence). Here the CDR3 DNA reads TGTGCCAGCAGACATGGACTTCTCCGGGACAATGAAAAACTGTTTTTT. It codes for CASRHGLLRDNEKLFF.

This clonotype was recorded many times. V is TRBV11-3 and J is TRBJ2-3; TRBD2 aligns across 11 bases. Trimming removed 5 bases from V and 6 bases from J; junction bases left unmatched: 4. Looked up from germline, CDR1 is SGHNT and CDR2 is YENEEA. The CDR3 consists of 14 residues. CDR3 bases: TGTGCCAGCAGCCCCACTAGCGGGAGTGATACGCAGTATTTT. It yields the protein CASSPTSGSDTQYF.

Ten or more counts support this clonotype. The chain employs TRBV5-1 and TRBJ1-1; 9 nucleotides line up with TRBD1. The length of the CDR3 is 14 residues. J lost 1 base, V lost 4 bases, and 2 bases had no gene match. Germline lookup yields CDR1 SGHRS and CDR2 YFSETQ. CDR3 DNA: TGCGCCAGCAGCATGGGACAGGGGAACACTGAAGCTTTCTTT. Residues: CASSMGQGNTEAFF.

In this sample, this clonotype turned up many times. The J gene is TRBJ2-5, the V gene TRBV29-1, with 11 bases aligning to TRBD2. Unmatched junction bases numbered 18, after V lost 2 bases and J lost 1 base. Germline CDR1 SQVTM, CDR2 ANQGSEA. The CDR3 sequence is 20 residues long. The CDR3 reads CSVEIQTRKLAGVIQETQYF. The CDR3 coding sequence is TGCAGCGTTGAAATCCAAACGAGGAAACTAGCGGGGGTGATCCAAGAGACCCAGTACTTC.

Many counts were recorded for this clonotype. CDR3 sequence: CASSQDYQGLGYEQYF. CDR3 sequence (DNA): TGCGCCAGCAGCCAAGACTACCAGGGGTTGGGTTACGAGCAGTACTTC. The genes are TRBV4-1 and TRBJ2-7; tentative D call: TRBD1 (6 bases). The CDR3 covers 16 residues. Germline V lookup: CDR1 MGHRA, CDR2 YSYEKL. The ends were cut back, 0 bases at V and 4 bases at J, with 16 bases in the middle.

In this sample, this clonotype turned up many times. V gene TRBV11-2 combines with J gene TRBJ2-7; 13 bases agree with TRBD2. Germline CDR1 SGHAT, CDR2 FQNNGV. Germline trimming cut 4 bases from V and 6 bases from J; bases unmatched to any gene: 3. The CDR3 runs 14 residues. CDR3 coding DNA: TGTGCCAGCAGCTCGACTAGCGGGGGGACCGAGCAGTACTTC. Protein: CASSSTSGGTEQYF.

V usage is TRBV3-1 and J usage is TRBJ2-1, with 9 bases matching TRBD2. Trimming cost V 4 bases and J 2 bases; bases outside gene matches: 6. This CDR3 spans 16 amino acids. Per germline, CDR1 LGHDT and CDR2 YNNKEL (reference sequence). The CDR3 DNA sequence: TGTGCCAGCAGCCGCTTGACTAGCGGAACCTACAATGAGCAGTTCTTC. Encoded protein: CASSRLTSGTYNEQFF.

This clonotype was seen repeatedly, ten times or more. The genes are TRBV24-1 and TRBJ2-7, with 11 bases fitting TRBD1. CDR3 size: 15 residues. Germline trimming cut 4 bases from V and 5 bases from J; bases unmatched to any gene: 6. Germline V gene sequence: CDR1 KGHDR, CDR2 SFDVKD. The CDR3 loop reads CATSDRTGGLDEQYF. The DNA for the CDR3 is TGTGCCACCAGTGACCGGACAGGGGGCTTGGACGAGCAGTACTTC.